These T cell receptor beta chains were read from a single sample in a study of blood T cell repertoires in COVID-19. The method was immunoSEQ multiplex PCR; TCRdb's version includes in-frame clones alone and lacks a portion of them. The sample includes around 92,000 clones, about 74% of them seen just once. Sample: peripheral blood. The receptor source for this set is a man aged 65-85 years with COVID-19, enrolled during active disease. The CDR3 runs from the conserved cysteine through the conserved F or W. The order of the fields is V gene, D gene, clone size, J gene, CDR3 DNA, CDR3 protein. The D gene is left open where the match is weak. Clone size is stated in some rows and not others, as once, few, many or a class when expanded.

>TRBV29-1|TRBD2|once|TRBJ2-7
TGCAGCGTTGCGGCGGGGGAGATGTCCTACGAGCAGTACTTC
CSVAAGEMSYEQYF
>TRBV19|.|.|TRBJ2-2
TGTGCCAGTAGTATAAGGCGCGGAACGAACACCGGGGAGCTGTTTTTT
CASSIRRGTNTGELFF
>TRBV4-3|.|.|TRBJ2-7
TGCGCCAGCAGCCAAGAGTTGACAGCCTACTACGAGCAGTACTTC
CASSQELTAYYEQYF
>TRBV3-1/TRBV3-2|.|.|TRBJ2-7
TGTGCCAGCAGCCCACTACACTCCACCTACGAGCAGTACTTC
CASSPLHSTYEQYF
>TRBV5-1|TRBD2|.|TRBJ2-7
TGCGCCAGCAGCTGGCCACTAGCGGGAGTGGGCTCCTACGAGCAGTACTTC
CASSWPLAGVGSYEQYF
>TRBV6-1|.|.|TRBJ2-2
TGTGCCAGCAGTGAAACAGCGAACACCGGGGAGCTGTTTTTT
CASSETANTGELFF
>TRBV10-3|.|.|TRBJ2-7
TGTGCCATCAGTGAGGGTACAGGCTTCTCCTACGAGCAGTACTTC
CAISEGTGFSYEQYF
>TRBV18|TRBD1|.|TRBJ1-6
TGTGCCAGCTCACTCACAGGGGACAGCTCCTATAATTCACCCCTCCACTTT
CASSLTGDSSYNSPLHF
>TRBV7-2|.|.|TRBJ2-5
TGTGCCAGCAGCTTAGGGCAGAAAGAGACCCAGTACTTC
CASSLGQKETQYF
>TRBV19|.|.|TRBJ1-5
TGTGCCAGTAGTACCCCCCGGGGGTACCAGCCCCAGCATTTT
CASSTPRGYQPQHF
>TRBV6-5|.|.|TRBJ1-1
TGTGCCAGCAGTTATGACAGAGTTTTGAACACTGAAGCTTTCTTT
CASSYDRVLNTEAFF
>TRBV18|.|.|TRBJ2-2
TGTGCCAGCTCTCCCCAGCGAAGCGGGAACACCGGGGAGCTGTTTTTT
CASSPQRSGNTGELFF
>TRBV3-1/TRBV3-2|.|once|TRBJ1-6
TGTGCCAGCAGCCAAGATAGGGCAGGGGAGTCACCCCTCCACTTT
CASSQDRAGESPLHF
>TRBV12-5|TRBD2|.|TRBJ2-3
TGTGCTAGTGGTTCTAGCGGGGGAGATACGCAGTATTTT
CASGSSGGDTQYF
>TRBV11-2|.|.|TRBJ1-3
TGTGCCAGCAGCTTAGACACTGGAAACACCATATATTTT
CASSLDTGNTIYF
>TRBV5-1|.|.|TRBJ1-3
TGCGCCAGCAGCCAGAGGACGGGACAAGCCGGAAACACCATATATTTT
CASSQRTGQAGNTIYF